The present TCR beta chain was sequenced within a study of cytomegalovirus exposure and HLA in healthy donors. General study results and limits: A later analysis found most CMV-associated TCR beta chains apparently HLA-restricted. In an earlier analysis, productive rearrangement rates for most beta V segments clustered near 87% or 30%. When a later analysis compared HLA-associated TCR beta chains with equally common others, the HLA-associated chains turned out to be more clonally expanded and to have lower generation probabilities. Investigators reported approximately 170 TCR beta chains as tied to cytomegalovirus.

Germline-derived CDR1 and CDR2 are SQVTM and ANQGSEA. V lost 7 bases and J 3 bases, leaving 7 bases between the germline ends. The CDR3 extends over 12 amino acids. Vbeta (60) and Jbeta (13) primers were used in the PCR. The repertoire was sequenced with immunoSEQ multiplex PCR; TCRdb's copy has only in-frame clones and lacks some. The sample consists of some 160,000 clones, over 60% of them appearing once. Details on this clone: Its specificity is unknown.

The V and J genes are TRBV29-1 and TRBJ2-6, with D unresolved. The sample consisted of PBMCs. This clonotype was obtained from a man in his forties in good health and CMV-seronegative. The CDR3 DNA is TGCAGCGGCGGAGATGGGGCCAACGTCCTGACTTTC. It translates to CSGGDGANVLTF.